Listed below are T cell receptor beta chains from one sample, sequenced in a study of blood T cell repertoires in COVID-19. Some clones are missing from TCRdb's copy, which holds only in-frame ones; the method was immunoSEQ multiplex PCR. The data show about 92,000 clones, 70% to 85% seen once. Sequencing was done on a sample of peripheral blood. The receptor set was obtained from a human donor in a cohort sampled during active COVID-19. The CDR3 runs from the conserved cysteine through the conserved F or W. A D gene is named only where the DNA matches it firmly. Some rows have no size entry. The others give once, few or many, or a class for an expanded clone.

. TRBJ1-1 TRBV29-1 once CSVGQGTGTEAFF TGCAGCGTCGGACAAGGAACTGGCACTGAAGCTTTCTTT
TRBD2 TRBJ2-7 TRBV25-1 . CASRSDLGGEQYF TGTGCCAGCAGAAGTGACTTGGGAGGGGAGCAGTACTTC
. TRBJ2-2 TRBV19 . CASSIPIQGPNTGELFF TGTGCCAGTAGTATCCCCATACAGGGTCCGAACACCGGGGAGCTGTTTTTT
. TRBJ1-5 TRBV3-1/TRBV3-2 . CASSQGQIGNQPQHF TGTGCCAGCAGCCAAGGACAGATCGGCAATCAGCCCCAGCATTTT
TRBD1 TRBJ2-2 TRBV6-4 once CASSGQGTGELFF TGTGCCAGCTCGGGACAGGGCACCGGGGAGCTGTTTTTT
TRBD2 TRBJ2-2 TRBV28 once CASSLPGRAGELFF TGTGCCAGCAGTTTGCCAGGGAGGGCCGGGGAGCTGTTTTTT
TRBD2 TRBJ2-1 TRBV5-1 . CASSFGLAGVNEQFF TGCGCCAGCAGCTTTGGACTAGCGGGGGTCAATGAGCAGTTCTTC
. TRBJ2-5 TRBV7-9 . CASTTPTEPVQETQYF TGTGCCAGCACCACCCCGACAGAGCCGGTGCAAGAGACCCAGTACTTC
. TRBJ2-2 TRBV7-8 . CASSFWSGASTGELFF TGTGCCAGCAGCTTTTGGTCAGGTGCGAGCACCGGGGAGCTGTTTTTT
. TRBJ2-7 TRBV6-1 . CASSEWRGGAYEQYF TGTGCCAGCAGTGAATGGCGGGGTGGGGCCTACGAGCAGTACTTC
TRBD1 TRBJ2-3 TRBV7-9 . CASSPRTGPSTDTQYF TGTGCCAGCAGCCCCCGGACAGGCCCTAGCACAGATACGCAGTATTTT
TRBD2 TRBJ2-1 TRBV7-6 . CASSLGVAGSNEQFF TGTGCCAGCAGCTTAGGCGTAGCGGGAAGTAATGAGCAGTTCTTC
TRBD1 TRBJ2-7 TRBV5-4 . CASSDGTGMYEQYF TGTGCCAGCAGCGACGGGACAGGGATGTACGAGCAGTACTTC
. TRBJ2-7 TRBV10-3 once CAISETGQSYEQYF TGTGCCATCAGTGAAACAGGACAGTCCTACGAGCAGTACTTC
TRBD1 TRBJ2-2 TRBV7-3 . CASSLSTGATGELFF TGTGCCAGCAGCTTAAGTACAGGGGCCACCGGGGAGCTGTTTTTT
. TRBJ1-6 TRBV19 . CASREQGTVSPLHF TGTGCCAGTAGGGAACAGGGCACCGTCTCACCCCTCCACTTT
. TRBJ2-2 TRBV6-2/TRBV6-3 . CASSPRRVGELFF TGTGCCAGCAGTCCGAGGCGCGTCGGGGAGCTGTTTTTT
TRBD2 TRBJ2-3 TRBV6-2/TRBV6-3 . CASSKLAGLGEDTQYF TGTGCCAGCAGTAAACTCGCCGGACTAGGAGAGGATACGCAGTATTTT
. TRBJ2-7 TRBV21-1 . CASIRPGGHQGEQYF TGTGCCAGCATAAGGCCAGGGGGCCACCAGGGCGAGCAGTACTTC
TRBD1 TRBJ2-6 TRBV27 . CASSRIQGTGANVLTF TGTGCCAGCAGCCGCATACAGGGGACTGGGGCCAACGTCCTGACTTTC
TRBD2 TRBJ2-3 TRBV2 . CASSEAVLAGNTQYF TGTGCCAGCAGTGAAGCAGTACTAGCGGGAAATACGCAGTATTTT
. TRBJ1-4 TRBV30 once CAWSRVPSNEKLFF TGTGCCTGGAGTCGAGTTCCATCTAATGAAAAACTGTTTTTT
. TRBJ2-2 TRBV5-8 . CASSHIPPGDIGELFF TGTGCCAGCAGCCACATCCCCCCAGGGGACATAGGGGAGCTGTTTTTT
. TRBJ2-3 TRBV7-9 . CASTPGRGSTDTQYF TGTGCCAGCACCCCTGGACGGGGAAGCACAGATACGCAGTATTTT
. TRBJ2-2 TRBV19 . CASKGLRELFF TGTGCCAGTAAGGGGCTCAGGGAGCTGTTTTTT
. TRBJ1-2 TRBV19 . CASSIRDKGFLLYGYTF TGTGCCAGTAGTATACGCGATAAGGGGTTCCTACTCTATGGCTACACCTTC
. TRBJ1-1 TRBV30 . CASTGARTEAFF TGTGCCTCAACAGGCGCTAGAACTGAAGCTTTCTTT
. TRBJ1-1 TRBV2 . CASSAGVRAEAFF TGTGCCAGCAGTGCTGGGGTGAGGGCTGAAGCTTTCTTT
. TRBJ2-7 TRBV4-1 . CASSQGLNYEQYF TGCGCCAGCAGCCAGGGACTGAACTACGAGCAGTACTTC
. TRBJ1-1 TRBV4-3 . CASSQDYPGQNTEAFF TGCGCCAGCAGCCAAGATTACCCGGGACAGAACACTGAAGCTTTCTTT
. TRBJ2-5 TRBV21-1 . CASSKGVVLTSGRETQYF TGTGCCAGCAGCAAAGGGGTAGTGTTAACTAGCGGGAGGGAGACCCAGTACTTC
. TRBJ2-7 TRBV5-1 . CASSPGGQTHEQYF TGCGCCAGCAGTCCAGGAGGTCAGACCCACGAGCAGTACTTC
TRBD1 TRBJ1-2 TRBV9 . CASSVGDRGANYGYTF TGTGCCAGCAGCGTAGGGGACAGGGGAGCTAACTATGGCTACACCTTC
. TRBJ1-4 TRBV6-5 . CASSRVRVDEKLFF TGTGCCAGCAGCCGGGTGAGGGTCGATGAAAAACTGTTTTTT
. TRBJ1-3 TRBV15 few CATSQNSGNTIYF TGTGCCACCAGCCAAAACTCTGGAAACACCATATATTTT
TRBD1 TRBJ1-1 TRBV6-5 . CASSYSTRDRGPSF TGTGCCAGCAGTTACTCGACGAGGGACAGGGGTCCATCCTTT
. TRBJ1-3 TRBV30 few CAWSFSRTVGNTIYF TGTGCCTGGAGTTTTTCCAGGACTGTGGGGAACACCATATATTTT
. TRBJ2-3 TRBV19 . CASSIGTGDTDTQYF TGTGCCAGTAGTATAGGAACGGGGGACACAGATACGCAGTATTTT
. TRBJ1-1 TRBV6-5 once CASSERNTEAFF TGTGCCAGCTCAGAACGTAACACTGAAGCTTTCTTT
. TRBJ1-4 TRBV3-1/TRBV3-2 once CASTFGKSANEKLFF TGTGCCAGCACTTTCGGGAAGTCGGCTAATGAAAAACTGTTTTTT